The text below deals with one TCR beta chain. The antigen is undetermined. The sample belongs to a study of T cells in tumors after PD-1 blockade. About the study: Patients had no prior checkpoint blockade, systemic immunosuppressants, or anti-cancer therapy within 4 weeks. Daily vismodegib 150 mg continued in a subset of anti-PD-1-treated patients.

TCRdb's copy holds only in-frame clones and misses some; the assay was immunoSEQ multiplex PCR. The sample lists just under 65,000 clones; about 74% were seen once. Study results and limitations: Some novel exhausted tumor clones appeared in pre-treatment blood, suggesting peripheral recruitment.

Template: tumor biopsy or peripheral blood genomic DNA, about 550-6,500 ng per sample. The CDR3 consists of 19 residues. Per germline, CDR1 SGHVS and CDR2 FQNEAQ. Trimming took 6 bases from V and 0 from J; bases not matched to a gene: 17. The rearrangement uses TRBV7-8 and TRBJ2-3, with 8 bases that match TRBD2. The material sequenced was PBMCs, taken after anti-PD-1 treatment. The TCR comes from a human donor with basal cell carcinoma. This CDR3 reads CASSPGGGLVRSSTDTQYF. The CDR3 region has the DNA TGTGCCAGCAGTCCAGGCGGGGGGCTGGTGCGGTCTAGCACAGATACGCAGTATTTT.